The sequence of this T cell receptor (beta chain) was determined in a study of regulatory T cells in long-lasting Graves disease. The time point: newly diagnosed GD, antithyroid drugs for less than 3 months. The authors made the TCR library using RNA they extracted from PBMCs. Germline assignment: CDR1 MGHDK and CDR2 SYGVNS. V was clipped by 7 bases and J by 2 bases, with 12 bases between them. The CDR3 sequence is 13 residues long. To make TCR beta libraries, researchers used iRepertoire HTBI primers and Arm-PCR of CDR3 regions. TCRdb passed the multiplex PCR reads through MiXCR, listing each CDR3 protein once. The sample lists over 450,000 distinct CDR3 sequences; 9.5% to 15% were seen once. For this clonotype: As yet, its antigen is unknown.

General study results and limits: It was in persistent disease that TRBV28, TRBJ1-2 and TRBJ2-5 were favored.

This sample was also put to use in a study of T cells in Graves' hyperthyroidism and ophthalmopathy.

The chain links TRBV25-1 to TRBJ2-7; a weak D match, TRBD1 (5 bases). The source of this sequence is a woman aged 25 to 45 with Graves disease. Sequences were derived from peripheral blood mononuclear cells (PBMCs), sampled at new diagnosis, from a patient treated with antithyroid drugs. CDR3 bases: TGTGCCAGCAATAAAGTAGGGGCCTACGAGCAGTACTTC. Its translation: CASNKVGAYEQYF.